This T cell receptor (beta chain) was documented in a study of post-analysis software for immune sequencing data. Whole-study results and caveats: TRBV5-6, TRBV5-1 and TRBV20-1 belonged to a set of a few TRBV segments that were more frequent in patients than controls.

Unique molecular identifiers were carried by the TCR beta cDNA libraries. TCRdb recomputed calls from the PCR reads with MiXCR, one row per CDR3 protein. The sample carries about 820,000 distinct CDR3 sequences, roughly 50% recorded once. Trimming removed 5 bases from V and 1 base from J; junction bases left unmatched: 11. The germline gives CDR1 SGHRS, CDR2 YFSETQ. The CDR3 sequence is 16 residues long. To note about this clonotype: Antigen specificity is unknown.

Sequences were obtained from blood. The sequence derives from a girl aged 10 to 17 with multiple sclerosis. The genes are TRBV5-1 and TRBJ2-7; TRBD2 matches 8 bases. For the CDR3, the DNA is TGCGCCAGCAGGCGGGGGGCGAGCAACCCATCCTACGAGCAGTACTTC. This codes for CASRRGASNPSYEQYF.